The entry below gives a single T cell receptor (beta chain) sequence along with its context. Data came from immunoSEQ multiplex PCR; TCRdb stores just in-frame clones and leaves some out. This table holds about 53,000 clones, approximately 90% found once. This entry is derived from a study of blood T cell repertoires in COVID-19. Whole-study context: Both acute and convalescent COVID-19 samples were obtained from the United States, Italy and Spain. The analysed material was cDNA or gDNA that came from T cells, B-cell-depleted T cells, or PBMCs.

The CDR3 spans 15 residues. Germline loops: CDR1 MNHEY, CDR2 SVGAGI. After removal of 6 bases from V and 12 bases from J, the junction contained 14 bases not matched to a gene. The chain recombines TRBV6-5 with TRBJ1-6, with 7 nucleotides matching TRBD1. Sequenced material: peripheral blood. This TCR came from a human donor in a cohort sampled during active COVID-19. CDR3 sequence reads: CASSGGGQENVPLHF. CDR3 DNA: TGTGCCAGCAGCGGGGGTGGACAGGAAAATGTACCCCTCCACTTT.